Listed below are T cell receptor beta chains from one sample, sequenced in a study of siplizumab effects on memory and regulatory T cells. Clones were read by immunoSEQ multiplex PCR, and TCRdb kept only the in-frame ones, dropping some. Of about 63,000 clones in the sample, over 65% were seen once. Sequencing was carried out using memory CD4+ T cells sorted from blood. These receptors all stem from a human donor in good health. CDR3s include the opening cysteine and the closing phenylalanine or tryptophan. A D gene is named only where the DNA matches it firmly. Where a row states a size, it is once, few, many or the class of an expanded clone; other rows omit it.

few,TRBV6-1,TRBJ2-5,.,TGTGCCAGCAGTGAACTGGGCGTCCAAGAGACCCAGTACTTC,CASSELGVQETQYF
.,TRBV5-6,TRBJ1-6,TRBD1,TGTGCCAGCAGCGCTACTCGGACAGGGAAGAATTCACCCCTCCACTTT,CASSATRTGKNSPLHF
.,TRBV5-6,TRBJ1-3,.,TGTGCCAGCAGCTGGGGAGGGGTAACTGGAAACACCATATATTTT,CASSWGGVTGNTIYF
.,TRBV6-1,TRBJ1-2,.,TGTGCCAGCAAAGAAGGGGCTGGAGATGGCTACACCTTC,CASKEGAGDGYTF
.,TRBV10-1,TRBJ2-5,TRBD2,TGCGCCAGCAGTGACGGACTAGCGGGAGTGGAGACCCAGTACTTC,CASSDGLAGVETQYF
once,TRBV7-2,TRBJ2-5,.,TGTGCCAGCAGCTTAGTTGTCGGCAGGGAAGAGACCCAGTACTTC,CASSLVVGREETQYF
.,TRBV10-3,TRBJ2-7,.,TGTGCCATCAGTGATGGGTCGGACTACACCGCGGACGAGCAGTACTTC,CAISDGSDYTADEQYF
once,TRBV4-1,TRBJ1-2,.,TGCGCCAGCAGCCAAGATCTCCAAATGCACGCTGGCTACACCTTC,CASSQDLQMHAGYTF
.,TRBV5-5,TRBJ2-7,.,TGTGCCAGCAGCTTGACAGGGTCGAACGAGCAGTACTTC,CASSLTGSNEQYF
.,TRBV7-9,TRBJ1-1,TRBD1,TGTGCCAGCAGCTTAGCCGGGACAGGGAACGCTGAAGCTTTCTTT,CASSLAGTGNAEAFF
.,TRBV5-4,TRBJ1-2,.,TGTGCCAGCAGCTTGGGAGGACCTCGGGGCTATGGCTACACCTTC,CASSLGGPRGYGYTF
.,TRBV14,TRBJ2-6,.,TGTGCCAGCAGCCAACCTTCTGGGGCCAACGTCCTGACTTTC,CASSQPSGANVLTF
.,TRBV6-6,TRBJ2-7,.,TGTGCCAGCACTAGGTCCTACGAGCAGTACTTC,CASTRSYEQYF
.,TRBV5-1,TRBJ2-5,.,TGCGCCACCACAAACGGGTCCCCCAACCAAGAGACCCAGTACTTC,CATTNGSPNQETQYF
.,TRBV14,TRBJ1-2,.,TGTGCCAGCAGCCAAGGGGGTTTCAATGGCTACACCTTC,CASSQGGFNGYTF
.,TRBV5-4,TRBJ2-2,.,TGTGCCAGCAGCGGGGGGAGCGGGAACACCGGGGAGCTGTTTTTT,CASSGGSGNTGELFF
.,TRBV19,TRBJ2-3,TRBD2,TGTGCCAGTAGTATGAACCCGGGAGGTTCAGATACGCAGTATTTT,CASSMNPGGSDTQYF
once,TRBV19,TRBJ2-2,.,TGTGCCAGTACCCCGGGACATAAGAACACCGGGGAGCTGTTTTTT,CASTPGHKNTGELFF
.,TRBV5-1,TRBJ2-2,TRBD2,TGCGCCAGCACCCCAGGACTAGCGGGAGGAACCGGGGAGCTGTTTTTT,CASTPGLAGGTGELFF
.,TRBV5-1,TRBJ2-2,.,TGCGCCAGCAGCCAAAGAAGCTCGGAGCTGTTTTTT,CASSQRSSELFF
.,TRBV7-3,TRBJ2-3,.,TGTGCCAGCAGCTTAACGGCTAGCTCGGTACGGACAGATACGCAGTATTTT,CASSLTASSVRTDTQYF
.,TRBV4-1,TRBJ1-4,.,TGCGCCAGCAGCCAAGACTACAGGGTTAATGAAAAACTGTTTTTT,CASSQDYRVNEKLFF